The entry below describes one TCR beta chain. Its antigen remains unknown. This sample is part of a study of beta chain features in type 1 diabetes. The overall study: Patients and healthy donors were similar in age, gender and cell yields. Study-wide results and limits: All four CD4+ subsets from Type 1 diabetes patients carried moderately but significantly shorter TCRB CDR3s. Since sequencing was performed on cDNA, cells with high TCR expression could be over-represented.

Germline CDR1 and CDR2: SEHNR and FQNEAQ (reference sequence). Between the trimmed V and J ends, which lost 6 bases and 0 bases, there was a span of 16 bases. This CDR3 is built from 16 residues. Expressed TCRB transcripts were sequenced after all isolated RNA was converted to cDNA. This table comes from immunoSEQ multiplex PCR, and its TCRdb copy is limited to in-frame clones, with some not included. The sample has roughly 450,000 clones; about 15% are singletons. Averaging about 100 mL, one heparinised blood draw was given by each donor. V usage is TRBV7-9 and J usage is TRBJ2-3; D might be TRBD1 or TRBD2, each matching 5 bases. The sample consisted of naive CD4+ T cells from blood. The receptor was isolated from a man aged 25-40 years in good health. The CDR3 here is CASRTGYRRSTDTQYF. CDR3 bases: TGTGCCAGCAGAACAGGCTACAGGAGGAGCACAGATACGCAGTATTTT.